This is a list of T cell receptor beta chains from one sample in a study of vaccination and CD4 T cells after COVID-19. These receptors have no identified antigens. TCRdb reanalysed the PCR reads using MiXCR and keeps one entry per CDR3 protein. The table has roughly 12,000 distinct CDR3 sequences, 50% to 60% seen once. Sequencing used CD4+ T cells from blood, cultured in vitro. Every receptor here comes from a human donor who had recovered from COVID-19. CDR3s include the opening cysteine and the closing phenylalanine or tryptophan. Fields, in order: D gene, V gene, clone size, J gene, CDR3 DNA, CDR3 protein. A D gene is named only where the DNA matches it firmly. The size field is filled for only some rows; it gives once, few, many or a size class.

d_gene: NA; v_gene: TRBV20-1; abundance: NA; j_gene: TRBJ1-1; CDR3nt: TGCAGTGCTAGAGAGGGAGCAGTCGCAACCCCTGAAGCTTTCTTT; CDR3aa: CSAREGAVATPEAFF
d_gene: TRBD1; v_gene: TRBV5-8; abundance: NA; j_gene: TRBJ1-2; CDR3nt: TGTGCCAGCAGCTTGGAAGGGGGCAGCTTCTATGGCTACACCTTC; CDR3aa: CASSLEGGSFYGYTF
d_gene: NA; v_gene: TRBV5-1; abundance: NA; j_gene: TRBJ2-1; CDR3nt: TGCGCCAGCAGCCCCCGGGGAGCCCCCAGTGGTGAGCAGTTCTTC; CDR3aa: CASSPRGAPSGEQFF
d_gene: NA; v_gene: TRBV6-1; abundance: NA; j_gene: TRBJ1-1; CDR3nt: TGTGCCAGCAGTGGAGGGGGGACTGGAGCTTTCTTT; CDR3aa: CASSGGGTGAFF
d_gene: NA; v_gene: TRBV5-1; abundance: NA; j_gene: TRBJ2-7; CDR3nt: TGCGCCAGCAGCTTGGGGGGGGCGCAGACCTACGAGCAGTACTTC; CDR3aa: CASSLGGAQTYEQYF
d_gene: NA; v_gene: TRBV5-1; abundance: few; j_gene: TRBJ2-7; CDR3nt: TGCGCCAGCAGCTTAGGCGGGCTCCTCCACGAGCAGTACTTC; CDR3aa: CASSLGGLLHEQYF
d_gene: TRBD2; v_gene: TRBV6-2/TRBV6-3; abundance: once; j_gene: TRBJ2-7; CDR3nt: TGTGCCAGCAGTTACTTCGGCGGGAGATCCGGCGAGCAGTACTTC; CDR3aa: CASSYFGGRSGEQYF
d_gene: NA; v_gene: TRBV10-3; abundance: once; j_gene: TRBJ1-2; CDR3nt: TGTGCCATCACTCGGGGGGACTATGGCTACACCTTC; CDR3aa: CAITRGDYGYTF
d_gene: NA; v_gene: TRBV18; abundance: NA; j_gene: TRBJ2-2; CDR3nt: TGTGCCAGCTCACCACGGGGCGCGAACACCGGGGAGCTGTTTTTT; CDR3aa: CASSPRGANTGELFF
d_gene: TRBD2; v_gene: TRBV20-1; abundance: once; j_gene: TRBJ2-5; CDR3nt: TGCAGTGCCGGGACTATCGGGAGGGGTGGGCAAGAGACCCAGTACTTC; CDR3aa: CSAGTIGRGGQETQYF